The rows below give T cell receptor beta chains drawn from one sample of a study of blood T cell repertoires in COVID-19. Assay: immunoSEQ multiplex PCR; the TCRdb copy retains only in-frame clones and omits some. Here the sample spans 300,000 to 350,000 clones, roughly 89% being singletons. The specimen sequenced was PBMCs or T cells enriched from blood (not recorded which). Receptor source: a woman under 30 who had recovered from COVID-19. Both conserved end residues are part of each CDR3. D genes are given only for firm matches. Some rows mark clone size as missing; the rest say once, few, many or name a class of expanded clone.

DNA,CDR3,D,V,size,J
TGTGCCAGCAGCGCGACGACTAGCCACTCCTACAATGAGCAGTTCTTC,CASSATTSHSYNEQFF,TRBD2,TRBV7-6,-,TRBJ2-1
TGTGCCAGCAGCTTAAACGCTCTCACAGGGGGGAGCTATGGCTACACCTTC,CASSLNALTGGSYGYTF,TRBD1,TRBV7-2,-,TRBJ1-2
TGCGCCAGCAGCCAAGGGACACATGAGGATCAGCCCCAGCATTTT,CASSQGTHEDQPQHF,-,TRBV4-3,-,TRBJ1-5
TGTGCCAGCAGGGGAGACTATGGCTACACCTTC,CASRGDYGYTF,-,TRBV12-3/TRBV12-4,-,TRBJ1-2
TGCAGCGCAGAGGGGCGGGGTGAAGCTTTCTTT,CSAEGRGEAFF,-,TRBV29-1,-,TRBJ1-1
TGTGCCAGCAGTTTATTTTCGTGGTCCAGCGGGAGTAAAACATACAATGAGCAGTTCTTC,CASSLFSWSSGSKTYNEQFF,TRBD2,TRBV27,-,TRBJ2-1
TGTGCCAGCAGCTTGGGGGTCGAGGGACAGGGTTGGGGCTACACCTTC,CASSLGVEGQGWGYTF,TRBD1,TRBV5-5,-,TRBJ1-2
TGTGCCAGCAGTCCCCCGCCCGGCAGGGGAGGGAAGGGCTACACCTTC,CASSPPPGRGGKGYTF,-,TRBV28,-,TRBJ1-2
TGTGCCAGCAGCGCCCATCTAGGGGTAGGGGAGACCCAGTACTTC,CASSAHLGVGETQYF,-,TRBV9,-,TRBJ2-5
TGTGCCAGCAGCCAATTGGACAGATCCTCTGGAAACACCATATATTTT,CASSQLDRSSGNTIYF,-,TRBV16,-,TRBJ1-3
TGTGCCAGCAGTTATTCTGGGACAGGGGGACACGAAAAACTGTTTTTT,CASSYSGTGGHEKLFF,TRBD1,TRBV25-1,-,TRBJ1-4
TGCAGCGTTGAAGAGGGCAGCTACGAGCAGTACTTC,CSVEEGSYEQYF,-,TRBV29-1,-,TRBJ2-7
TGTGCCAGTAGTCCCCCTGGTAGGGGTAGAGAAAAACTGTTTTTT,CASSPPGRGREKLFF,-,TRBV19,-,TRBJ1-4
TGTGCCAGCAGTTTATCCGGGAGAGGTCAGCCCCAGCATTTT,CASSLSGRGQPQHF,-,TRBV28,-,TRBJ1-5
TGTGCCAGCAGCCCGGGAGCTAATAACTATGGCTACACCTTC,CASSPGANNYGYTF,-,TRBV28,-,TRBJ1-2
TGTGCCAGCAGCCACGGGACTAGCGGGAGTGAAGGCACAGATACGCAGTATTTT,CASSHGTSGSEGTDTQYF,TRBD2,TRBV4-2,-,TRBJ2-3
TGTGCCAGCAGCCCAACAGGGGGCTACTCCTACGAGCAGTACTTC,CASSPTGGYSYEQYF,TRBD1,TRBV9,-,TRBJ2-7
TGTGCCAGCAGCTTAGTAAGGGGGACAGGGGGTCGCAATGAGCAGTTCTTC,CASSLVRGTGGRNEQFF,TRBD1,TRBV7-6,-,TRBJ2-1
TGTGCCAGCAGTCCTCACCGGGGGAAGGGCACTGAAGCTTTCTTT,CASSPHRGKGTEAFF,-,TRBV25-1,-,TRBJ1-1
TGTGCCAGTAATCCGTGGGGCGGCACTGAAGCTTTCTTT,CASNPWGGTEAFF,-,TRBV19,once,TRBJ1-1
TGTGCCAGCAGCAAGACAGGGACCAGCAACATTCAGTACTTC,CASSKTGTSNIQYF,TRBD1,TRBV9,few,TRBJ2-4
TGTGCCTCAAATCCCCGCACAGTTGGAAACACCATATATTTT,CASNPRTVGNTIYF,-,TRBV19,-,TRBJ1-3
TGTGCCAGCACCGCGCTGGGACAGGGGATATACGAGCAGTACTTC,CASTALGQGIYEQYF,TRBD1,TRBV28,-,TRBJ2-7
TGTGCCAGCAGCTTAGAACGGGGGGTGCACACTGAAGCTTTCTTT,CASSLERGVHTEAFF,-,TRBV7-9,once,TRBJ1-1
TGCGCCAGCAGTCAATCAGGGGAAACGGGAAACACCATATATTTT,CASSQSGETGNTIYF,-,TRBV23-1,once,TRBJ1-3
TGTGCCAGCAGCCAACTCGTTAGCGGGGGAGATTACGAGCAGTACTTC,CASSQLVSGGDYEQYF,TRBD2,TRBV3-1/TRBV3-2,-,TRBJ2-7
TGCAGCGACGTAGGGGACAGGGCTTATGGCTACACCTTC,CSDVGDRAYGYTF,TRBD1,TRBV29-1,few,TRBJ1-2
TGTGCCAGCAGCCCCACTGCGGGGGGGAACACCGGGGAGCTGTTTTTT,CASSPTAGGNTGELFF,TRBD2,TRBV5-4,-,TRBJ2-2
TGTGCCAGCCTTGGTCCAGGCCCCTATGGCTACACCTTC,CASLGPGPYGYTF,-,TRBV12-3/TRBV12-4,-,TRBJ1-2
TGTGCCATCAACCCCGGGACTAGCGGGAGAATGATCACCGGGGAGCTGTTTTTT,CAINPGTSGRMITGELFF,TRBD2,TRBV6-2/TRBV6-3,once,TRBJ2-2
TGTGCCAGCAGTGAAGGGGTGGGCACCGGGGAGCTGTTTTTT,CASSEGVGTGELFF,-,TRBV6-4,few,TRBJ2-2
TGCGCCAGCAGGCCGGCACTAGCGACCCACACAGATACGCAGTATTTT,CASRPALATHTDTQYF,TRBD2,TRBV5-1,-,TRBJ2-3
TGTGCCAGCAGCCCCTCGTCCAGTTCTAGCACAGATACGCAGTATTTT,CASSPSSSSSTDTQYF,-,TRBV11-3,few,TRBJ2-3
TGTGCCAGTTCCCCGGGACTAGCGGGGACGAGCTCCTACAATGAGCAGTTCTTC,CASSPGLAGTSSYNEQFF,TRBD2,TRBV5-8,-,TRBJ2-1
TGCGCCAGCTCGCCGGGATCGTACTATGGCTACACCTTC,CASSPGSYYGYTF,-,TRBV5-1,-,TRBJ1-2